Listed here are 8 T cell receptor beta chains from one sample, sequenced in a study of early T cells in non-severe SARS-CoV-2 infection. TCRdb reanalysed the 5' RACE reads using MiXCR and keeps one entry per CDR3 protein. Of more than 65,000 distinct CDR3 sequences in the sample, approximately 14% were seen once. Material: whole blood. The source of these receptors is an adult who was a healthcare worker with PCR-confirmed SARS-CoV-2 infection or an uninfected control (not recorded which).

This clonotype was detected ten times or more. The V gene is TRBV30, the J gene TRBJ2-3; D remains unclear. Germline V gene data show CDR1 as GTSNPN and CDR2 as SVGIG (reference sequence). Trimming cost V 4 bases and J 3 bases, with 14 bases left between them. There are 14 residues in the CDR3. The CDR3 DNA sequence: TGTGCCTGGATGCACAGTTCTGGAACAGATACGCAGTATTTT. Protein sequence: CAWMHSSGTDTQYF.

This clonotype was picked up a small number of times. V and J are TRBV12-2 and TRBJ1-3. TRBV12-2 is an annotated pseudogene. The CDR3 is 16 residues long. CDR3 sequence: CASRLAWVFSGNTIYF. The CDR3 coding sequence is TGTGCAAGTCGCTTAGCGTGGGTATTCTCTGGAAACACCATATATTTT.

This rearrangement joins TRBV10-3 to TRBJ1-5; 8 nucleotides match TRBD1. Germline trimming cut 6 bases from V and 5 bases from J; bases unmatched to any gene: 3. From germline, CDR1 is ENHRY and CDR2 SYGVKD. The CDR3 has 13 residues. The CDR3 here is CAISQQGDQPQHF. As DNA, the CDR3 is TGTGCCATCAGCCAACAGGGGGATCAGCCCCAGCATTTT.

V and J are TRBV7-9 and TRBJ1-5, with 7 bases matching TRBD1. Germline lookup yields CDR1 SEHNR and CDR2 FQNEAQ (reference sequence). The ends lost 4 bases at V and 0 bases at J; junction bases unmatched: 9. This CDR3 is built from 17 residues. The CDR3 nucleotides read TGTGCCAGCAGCTCGGGGGACAGACTTACTAGCAATCAGCCCCAGCATTTT. It yields the protein CASSSGDRLTSNQPQHF.

This clonotype was seen many times. The V call is TRBV12-3 or TRBV12-4, the J call TRBJ1-2; no definite D call. The CDR3 sequence is 13 residues long. The germline V and J ends were trimmed by 1 base and 2 bases, with 5 bases remaining between them. The CDR3 reads CASSLVGNYGYTF. The CDR3 DNA reads as TGTGCCAGCAGTTTAGTAGGGAACTATGGCTACACCTTC.

This clonotype was found many times. The chain recombines TRBV19 with TRBJ1-4; D call uncertain. CDR3 length: 17 amino acids. Trimming cost V 3 bases and J 4 bases, with 18 bases left between them. Germline CDR1 and CDR2: LNHDA and SQIVND (reference sequence). CDR3 DNA: TGTGCCAGTAGTATCGCCGGTCCCGGACGGCTTAATGAAAAACTGTTTTTT. Protein: CASSIAGPGRLNEKLFF.

V usage is TRBV25-1 and J usage is TRBJ2-7, with D possibly being TRBD1 or TRBD2 (5 bases each). Looked up from germline, CDR1 is MGHDK and CDR2 is SYGVNS. Trimming took off 3 bases at V and 4 bases at J, with 16 bases between the two ends. The CDR3 is made up of 15 amino acids. Here the CDR3 reads CASSDPGTARYEQYF. The CDR3 DNA follows: TGTGCCAGCAGTGACCCGGGGACCGCGCGGTACGAGCAGTACTTC.

This clonotype was observed many times. The chain couples TRBV29-1 to TRBJ1-5; D is possibly TRBD1 (6 bases). Germline values: CDR1 SQVTM, CDR2 ANQGSEA. This CDR3 spans 21 amino acids. Trimming removed 2 bases from V and 1 base from J, with 30 bases in between. In DNA, the CDR3 is TGCAGCGTTGAATATGGTTGGGGGGGGCGATTCGGACAGAACAGCAATCAGCCCCAGCATTTT. This codes for CSVEYGWGGRFGQNSNQPQHF.